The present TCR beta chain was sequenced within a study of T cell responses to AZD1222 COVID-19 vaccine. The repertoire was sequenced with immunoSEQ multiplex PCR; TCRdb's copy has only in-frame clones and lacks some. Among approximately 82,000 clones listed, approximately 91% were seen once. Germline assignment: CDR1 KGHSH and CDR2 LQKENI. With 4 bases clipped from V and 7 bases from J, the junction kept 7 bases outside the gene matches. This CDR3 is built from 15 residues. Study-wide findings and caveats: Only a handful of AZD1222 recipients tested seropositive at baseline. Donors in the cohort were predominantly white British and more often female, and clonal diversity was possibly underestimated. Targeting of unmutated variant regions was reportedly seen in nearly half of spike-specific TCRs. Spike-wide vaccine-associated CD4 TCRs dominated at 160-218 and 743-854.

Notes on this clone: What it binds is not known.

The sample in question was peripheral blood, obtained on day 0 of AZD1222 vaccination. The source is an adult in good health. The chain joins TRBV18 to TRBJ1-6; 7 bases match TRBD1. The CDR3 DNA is TGTGCCAGCTCACAGGCAGGGGGTGGAAATTCACCCCTCCACTTT. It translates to CASSQAGGGNSPLHF. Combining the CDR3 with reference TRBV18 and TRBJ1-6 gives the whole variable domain NAGVMQNPRHLVRRRGQEARLRCSPMKGHSHVYWYRQLPEEGLKFMVYLQKENIIDESGMPKERFSAEFPKEGPSILRIQQVVRGDSAAYFCASSQAGGGNSPLHFGNGTRLTVT.